The 25 T cell receptor beta chains below were found in one sample sequenced in a study of blood T cell repertoires in COVID-19. Assay used: immunoSEQ multiplex PCR; TCRdb lists only in-frame clones, some missing. The sample lists some 150,000 clones, over 85% occurring once. Source material: peripheral blood. The receptors derive from a human donor in a cohort sampled during active COVID-19.

In the case of this clone: Other DNA sequences from this sample encode an identical CDR3 as well. The V and J genes are TRBV5-1 and TRBJ2-5; no definite D call. The CDR3 covers 12 residues. V shed 0 bases and J shed 4 bases, with 4 bases lying between them. Germline V gene data show CDR1 as SGHRS and CDR2 as YFSETQ. CDR3: CASSLDRETQYF. The CDR3 DNA reads as TGCGCCAGCAGCTTGGACAGAGAGACCCAGTACTTC.

The chain couples TRBV9 to TRBJ2-7; the D gene is possibly TRBD2 (6 bases). CDR1 and CDR2 from the germline V gene are SGDLS and YYNGEE. V lost 4 bases and J 0 bases, leaving 17 bases between the germline ends. This CDR3 spans 16 amino acids. The CDR3 loop is CASSPQDSGVSYEQYF. CDR3 DNA: TGTGCCAGCAGCCCCCAGGATAGCGGAGTCTCCTACGAGCAGTACTTC.

This chain links TRBV6-6 with TRBJ2-7; 8 bases map to TRBD2. V gave up 1 base and J gave up 2 bases; unmatched junction bases: 1. Germline lookup yields CDR1 MNHNY and CDR2 SVGAGI (reference sequence). The CDR3 runs to 14 residues. The CDR3 loop reads CASSYLGLAYEQYF. Here the CDR3 DNA reads TGTGCCAGCAGTTACTTGGGACTAGCCTACGAGCAGTACTTC.

This chain connects TRBV5-1 to TRBJ2-3, with 12 positions matching TRBD2. The CDR3 spans 17 residues. Germline CDR1 reads SGHRS; CDR2 reads YFSETQ. J gave up 1 base and V 2 bases, and 5 bases lay outside the gene matches. As DNA, the CDR3 is TGCGCCAGCAGCTTACCTAGCGGGGGGGCTCGCACAGATACGCAGTATTTT. It codes for CASSLPSGGARTDTQYF.

This rearrangement joins TRBV3-1 (or the pseudogene TRBV3-2) to TRBJ2-7; TRBD2 agrees at 12 bases. There are 18 residues in the CDR3. J lost 4 bases, V lost 3 bases, and 13 bases had no gene match. CDR1 and CDR2 from the germline V gene are LGHDT and YNNKEL (reference sequence). CDR3 DNA: TGTGCCAGCAGCCATGACGTTCGAAGACTAGCGGGGGAGTACGAGCAGTACTTC. This translates into CASSHDVRRLAGEYEQYF.

V usage is TRBV3-1 (or the pseudogene TRBV3-2) and J usage is TRBJ2-6; 7 positions match TRBD1. The germline V gene encodes CDR1 LGHDT and CDR2 YNNKEL (reference sequence). There are 17 residues in the CDR3. V was clipped by 4 bases and J by 2 bases; unmatched bases: 8. The CDR3 DNA follows: TGTGCCAGCAGCCGAGAAAACAGGGGAACTGGGGCCAACGTCCTGACTTTC. Translating it yields CASSRENRGTGANVLTF.

The chain recombines TRBV6-5 with TRBJ1-4; a weak D match, TRBD1 (5 bases). The germline gives CDR1 MNHEY, CDR2 SVGAGI. The CDR3 contains 13 residues. Between the trimmed V and J ends, which lost 6 bases and 11 bases, there was a span of 16 bases. The CDR3 bases are TGTGCCAGCAGACTCGGAACCGCAGGGAAACTGTTTTTT. This sequence encodes CASRLGTAGKLFF.

V gene TRBV9 combines with J gene TRBJ1-2; D unclear. V lost 6 bases to trimming and J lost 2 bases, with 20 bases between them. CDR1 is SGDLS, CDR2 YYNGEE, per germline. This CDR3 is 16 amino acids long. CDR3 nucleotide sequence: TGTGCCAGCACTGGATATATGGGCACCCTAAACTATGGCTACACCTTC. Encoded protein: CASTGYMGTLNYGYTF.

This chain connects TRBV5-1 to TRBJ1-4, with no clear D. Trimming stripped 7 bases from V and 0 bases from J, with 10 bases between. Per germline, CDR1 SGHRS and CDR2 YFSETQ. The CDR3 contains 14 residues. The CDR3 sequence: CASSPTATNEKLFF. The CDR3 DNA reads TGCGCCAGCTCCCCTACCGCAACTAATGAAAAACTGTTTTTT. The full variable domain, completed using reference TRBV5-1 and TRBJ1-4, is KAGVTQTPRYLIKTRGQQVTLSCSPISGHRSVSWYQQTPGQGLQFLFEYFSETQRNKGNFPGRFSGRQFSNSRSEMNVSTLELGDSALYLCASSPTATNEKLFFGSGTQLSVL.

V usage is TRBV5-1 and J usage is TRBJ1-5, with 8 bases aligning to TRBD1. This CDR3 comprises 16 residues. V shed 4 bases and J 0 bases; nucleotides not matched to a gene: 6. Per the germline V gene, CDR1 is SGHRS and CDR2 is YFSETQ. The CDR3 spells CASSRDRSYSNQPQHF. The CDR3 DNA reads TGCGCCAGCAGCCGGGACAGGTCCTATAGCAATCAGCCCCAGCATTTT.

This chain connects TRBV2 to TRBJ2-2, with D tentatively TRBD1 (5 bases). V dropped 3 bases and J dropped 4 bases, with 18 bases sitting between them. CDR1 and CDR2 from the germline V gene are SNHLY and FYNNEI. The CDR3 is 17 residues long. The DNA of the CDR3 is TGTGCCAGCAGTGACCAGGGTCGGTTAGTAGGCACCGGGGAGCTGTTTTTT. Translated, it gives CASSDQGRLVGTGELFF. Full variable domain (missing parts from reference TRBV2 and TRBJ2-2): EPEVTQTPSHQVTQMGQEVILRCVPISNHLYFYWYRQILGQKVEFLVSFYNNEISEKSEIFDDQFSVERPDGSNFTLKIRSTKLEDSAMYFCASSDQGRLVGTGELFFGEGSRLTVL.

The rearrangement uses TRBV24-1 and TRBJ2-3, with D possibly TRBD2 on 6 matching bases. The CDR3 contains 13 residues. Trimming cost V 6 bases and J 4 bases, with 10 bases left between them. In germline, CDR1 is KGHDR, CDR2 SFDVKD. The CDR3 DNA reads TGTGCCACCAGTTTAGGGACTTCAGATACGCAGTATTTT. It translates to CATSLGTSDTQYF.

The rearrangement joins TRBV7-9 to TRBJ1-6; no definite D call. The CDR3 loop spans 14 amino acids. From germline, CDR1 is SEHNR and CDR2 FQNEAQ (reference sequence). The germline V and J ends were trimmed by 5 bases and 5 bases, with 10 bases remaining between them. CDR3 nucleotides: TGTGCCAGCAGCCTCGGGAGTAATAATTCACCCCTCCACTTT. Its translation: CASSLGSNNSPLHF.

The rearrangement joins TRBV21-1 to TRBJ1-1; no DNA check was done on the table's D call, TRBD1. TRBV21-1 is an annotated pseudogene. This CDR3 is 16 amino acids long. The CDR3 DNA is TGTGCCAGCAGCAAAGCGCTCGTTGCAGGGCACACTGAAGCTTTCTTT. This sequence encodes CASSKALVAGHTEAFF.

The chain combines TRBV15 with TRBJ2-3, with D perhaps TRBD1 (5 bases). This CDR3 is 18 amino acids long. Looked up from germline, CDR1 is LNHNV and CDR2 is YYDKDF (reference sequence). Deletions cut 2 bases from V and 2 bases from J, with 20 bases between. CDR3 residues: CATSRNRGALLSTDTQYF. CDR3 coding DNA: TGTGCCACCAGCAGAAATCGTGGGGCTCTTCTCTCCACAGATACGCAGTATTTT.

The J gene is TRBJ1-1, the V gene TRBV29-1; no reliable D call. V shed 0 bases and J shed 0 bases, with 8 bases lying between them. The germline V gene has CDR1 SQVTM and CDR2 ANQGSEA. This CDR3 is 14 amino acids long. As DNA, the CDR3 is TGCAGCGTTGAAGATAACTTCATGAACACTGAAGCTTTCTTT. This sequence encodes CSVEDNFMNTEAFF. Drawing the rest from reference TRBV29-1 and TRBJ1-1, the complete variable domain is SAVISQKPSRDICQRGTSLTIQCQVDSQVTMMFWYRQQPGQSLTLIATANQGSEATYESGFVIDKFPISRPNLTFSTLTVSNMSPEDSSIYLCSVEDNFMNTEAFFGQGTRLTVV.

The chain combines TRBV6-5 with TRBJ2-1; 7 bases map to TRBD1. V trimming: 0 bases; J trimming: 6 bases; junction bases outside the gene matches: 2. Germline-derived CDR1 and CDR2 are MNHEY and SVGAGI. The CDR3 length is 14 residues. In nucleotides, the CDR3 is TGTGCCAGCAGTTACTCCACAGGGGTCAATGAGCAGTTCTTC. Translation gives CASSYSTGVNEQFF.

V and J are TRBV9 and TRBJ2-5; 11 nucleotides agree with TRBD2. In germline, CDR1 is SGDLS, CDR2 YYNGEE. V lost 1 base to trimming and J lost 4 bases; unmatched junction nucleotides: 0. The CDR3 has 14 residues. CDR3 residues: CASSVTSGGETQYF. CDR3 bases: TGTGCCAGCAGCGTAACTAGCGGGGGAGAGACCCAGTACTTC.

The genes are TRBV3-1 (or the pseudogene TRBV3-2) and TRBJ1-3; 9 bases are shared with TRBD1. J lost 1 base, V lost 3 bases, and 1 base had no gene match. The CDR3 contains 15 residues. The germline gives CDR1 LGHDT, CDR2 YNNKEL (reference sequence). The CDR3 DNA reads TGTGCCAGCAGCCAGGGGACAGGGTCTGGAAACACCATATATTTT. It encodes CASSQGTGSGNTIYF.

This chain connects TRBV6-5 to TRBJ2-2; 8 bases match TRBD1. The ends lost 6 bases at V and 6 bases at J; junction bases unmatched: 6. There are 14 residues in the CDR3. The germline gives CDR1 MNHEY, CDR2 SVGAGI. The CDR3 is CASRSTGVAGELFF. CDR3 bases: TGTGCCAGCAGGTCGACAGGGGTGGCCGGGGAGCTGTTTTTT.

CDR3 amino acids: CASSNSSGANVLTF. In DNA, the CDR3 is TGTGCCAGCAGCAATAGCTCTGGGGCCAACGTCCTGACTTTC. V is TRBV7-2 and J is TRBJ2-6; D is ambiguous. This CDR3 is built from 14 residues. The V gene's germline CDR1 is SGHTA and CDR2 FQGNSA. Trimming cost V 5 bases and J 0 bases, with 5 bases left between them.

The chain combines TRBV6-2 or TRBV6-3 with TRBJ2-7, with TRBD1 identical over 7 bases. This CDR3 is built from 12 residues. Germline V gene sequence: CDR1 MNHEY, CDR2 SVGEGT. Germline trimming cut 4 bases from V and 6 bases from J; bases unmatched to any gene: 3. Here the CDR3 reads CASSSRQGEQYF. The CDR3 nucleotides are TGTGCCAGCAGTTCTCGACAGGGCGAGCAGTACTTC.

The genes are TRBV5-4 and TRBJ1-2; the match to TRBD1 covers 8 bases. The V segment lost 0 bases and the J segment 4 bases; nucleotides outside the gene matches: 2. Germline lookup yields CDR1 SGHNT and CDR2 YYREEE (reference sequence). The CDR3 sequence is 14 residues long. As DNA, the CDR3 is TGTGCCAGCAGCTTGGACAGGGGGGGCTATGGCTACACCTTC. Protein sequence: CASSLDRGGYGYTF.

This rearrangement joins TRBV30 to TRBJ2-2; D is perhaps TRBD2 (7 bases). In germline, CDR1 is GTSNPN, CDR2 SVGIG (reference sequence). V was pared by 4 bases and J by 7 bases, with 13 bases between. The CDR3 consists of 13 residues. CDR3 protein: CAWTGGYVGELFF. Here the CDR3 DNA reads TGTGCCTGGACGGGGGGCTATGTCGGGGAGCTGTTTTTT.

V usage is TRBV7-6 and J usage is TRBJ1-6; D gene ambiguous. The CDR3 is 17 amino acids. Trimming left V 1 base short and J 5 bases short, with 15 bases between. Germline CDR1 is SGHVS and CDR2 is FNYEAQ. CDR3 sequence reads: CASSLVGVQNNNSPLHF. The CDR3 DNA reads TGTGCCAGCAGCTTAGTTGGTGTGCAGAACAATAATTCACCCCTCCACTTT.